This entry is about one T cell receptor beta chain. The antigen remains undetermined. Germline V gene sequence: CDR1 SNHLY, CDR2 FYNNEI. This CDR3 is 15 amino acids long. Trimming shortened V by 4 bases and J by 0 bases, and 13 bases separated the two germline ends. The data were produced by immunoSEQ multiplex PCR, yet TCRdb's version contains in-frame clones alone and is incomplete. The table has tens of thousands of clones, roughly nine tenths seen once. The data are from a study of PD-1 blockade in classical Hodgkin lymphoma. Every patient had relapsed following autologous stem cell transplantation, and cohorts differed in brentuximab vedotin exposure. Study-wide findings and caveats: When set against healthy donors, newly diagnosed patients were reported to show lower baseline TCR diversity. The diversity seen at baseline in complete responders resembled that of newly diagnosed patients. Only CD4+ TCR diversity, not CD8+, had risen significantly by C4D1.

The specimen was peripheral blood mononuclear cells (PBMCs), collected before the second cycle of nivolumab. The origin of this receptor is a human donor with classical Hodgkin lymphoma. This chain links TRBV2 with TRBJ2-7, with D possibly being TRBD1 (5 bases). The chain's CDR3 is CASSANQGFSYEQYF. The CDR3 nucleotides are TGTGCCAGCAGTGCGAACCAGGGCTTCTCCTACGAGCAGTACTTC.